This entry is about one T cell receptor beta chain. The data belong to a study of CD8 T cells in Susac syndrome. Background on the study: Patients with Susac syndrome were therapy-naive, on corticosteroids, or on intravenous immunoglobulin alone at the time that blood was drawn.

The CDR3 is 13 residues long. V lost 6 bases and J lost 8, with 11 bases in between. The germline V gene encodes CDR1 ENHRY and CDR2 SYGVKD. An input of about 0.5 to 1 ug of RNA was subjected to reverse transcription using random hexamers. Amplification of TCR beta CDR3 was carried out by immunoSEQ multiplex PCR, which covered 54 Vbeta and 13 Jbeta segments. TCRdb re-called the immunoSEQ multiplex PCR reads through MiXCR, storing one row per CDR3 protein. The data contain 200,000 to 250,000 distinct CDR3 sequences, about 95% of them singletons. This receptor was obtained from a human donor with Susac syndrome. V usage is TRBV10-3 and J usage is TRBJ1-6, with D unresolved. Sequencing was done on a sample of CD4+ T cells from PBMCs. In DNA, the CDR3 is TGTGCCATCAGCGGGCTAGTGGATTCACCCCTCCACTTT. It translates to CAISGLVDSPLHF.